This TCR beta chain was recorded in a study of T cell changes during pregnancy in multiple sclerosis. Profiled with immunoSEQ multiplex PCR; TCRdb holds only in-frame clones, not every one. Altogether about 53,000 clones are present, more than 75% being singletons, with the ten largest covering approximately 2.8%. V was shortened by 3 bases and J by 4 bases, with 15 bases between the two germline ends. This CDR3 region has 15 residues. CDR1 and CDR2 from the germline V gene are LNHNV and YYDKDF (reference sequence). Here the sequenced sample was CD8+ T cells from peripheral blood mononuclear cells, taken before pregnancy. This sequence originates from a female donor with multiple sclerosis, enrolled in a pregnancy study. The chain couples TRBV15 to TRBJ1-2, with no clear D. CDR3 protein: CATSREESLVYGYTF. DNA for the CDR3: TGTGCCACCAGCAGGGAGGAGTCCCTTGTCTATGGCTACACCTTC.